A single sample is the source of the 20 T cell receptor beta chains below, sequenced in a study of cytomegalovirus exposure and HLA in healthy donors. Researchers ran the PCR with 60 Vbeta and 13 Jbeta primers. Assay used: immunoSEQ multiplex PCR; TCRdb lists only in-frame clones, some missing. The profile shows 120,000 or so clones, approximately 77% of them singletons. The material sequenced was PBMCs. These receptor sequences come from a man aged 45 to 65 in good health and CMV-seropositive.

This chain joins TRBV5-1 and TRBJ2-3; 7 bases line up with TRBD2. V was clipped by 6 bases and J by 11 bases; unmatched bases: 6. There are 11 residues in the CDR3. Germline loops: CDR1 SGHRS, CDR2 YFSETQ. The CDR3 sequence: CASTTSERQYF. For the CDR3, the DNA is TGCGCCAGCACTACTAGCGAGAGGCAGTATTTT.

The chain joins TRBV28 to TRBJ1-6; no firm D call. V lost 6 bases to trimming and J lost 0 bases, with 21 bases between them. The CDR3 is 19 amino acids. Germline V gene sequence: CDR1 MDHEN, CDR2 SYDVKM. The DNA for the CDR3 is TGTGCCAGCAGGGTACTACACGGCGGTCGTGGCTCCTATAATTCACCCCTCCACTTT. It specifies CASRVLHGGRGSYNSPLHF.

This clone occurred a few times. The rearrangement joins TRBV5-8 to TRBJ1-2; 8 nucleotides line up with TRBD1. The V gene's germline CDR1 is SGHTS and CDR2 YDEGEE. The V gene end was trimmed by 5 bases and the J gene end by 4 bases; junction bases not matched to a gene: 10. This CDR3 is built from 15 residues. The CDR3 loop is CASRTGELLSYGYTF. The CDR3 DNA reads as TGTGCCAGCAGGACAGGGGAGCTCCTGTCCTATGGCTACACCTTC.

This clone has just a few counts. The rearrangement joins TRBV5-1 to TRBJ2-3, with 7 bases identical to TRBD1. Germline V gene data show CDR1 as SGHRS and CDR2 as YFSETQ. The CDR3 runs to 15 residues. J was trimmed by 6 bases and V by 0 bases; bases with no gene match: 7. The chain's CDR3 is CASSLGNRGLDTQYF. In DNA, the CDR3 is TGCGCCAGCAGCTTGGGTAACAGGGGATTGGATACGCAGTATTTT. The full variable domain, its missing parts supplied by reference TRBV5-1 and TRBJ2-3, is KAGVTQTPRYLIKTRGQQVTLSCSPISGHRSVSWYQQTPGQGLQFLFEYFSETQRNKGNFPGRFSGRQFSNSRSEMNVSTLELGDSALYLCASSLGNRGLDTQYFGPGTRLTVL.

The chain is built from TRBV15 and TRBJ2-5; D possibly corresponds to TRBD1 (6 bases). Germline values: CDR1 LNHNV, CDR2 YYDKDF (reference sequence). This CDR3 has 15 amino acids. Trimming took 1 base from V and 1 from J, leaving 10 bases between them. The CDR3 here is CATSRARQVQETQYF. CDR3 DNA: TGTGCCACCAGCAGAGCCCGACAGGTCCAAGAGACCCAGTACTTC.

The V gene is TRBV19, the J gene TRBJ2-7; D not certain. Germline V gives CDR1 LNHDA, CDR2 SQIVND (reference sequence). This CDR3 is 11 amino acids long. V was shortened by 5 bases and J by 4 bases, with 6 bases between the two germline ends. The CDR3 DNA follows: TGTGCCAGTAGTTACCGGTACGAGCAGTACTTC. Encoded protein: CASSYRYEQYF.

The gene calls are TRBV2 and TRBJ2-2; TRBD1 matches 7 bases. J lost 0 bases, V lost 4 bases, and 5 bases had no gene match. There are 16 residues in the CDR3. Germline values: CDR1 SNHLY, CDR2 FYNNEI. The CDR3 nucleotides read TGTGCCAGCAGTGTGAGAGGGGGCGCGAACACCGGGGAGCTGTTTTTT. This codes for CASSVRGGANTGELFF.

The chain couples TRBV9 to TRBJ1-2; 7 nucleotides align to TRBD1. V was clipped by 0 bases and J by 2 bases; unmatched bases: 4. The CDR3 contains 15 residues. CDR1 and CDR2 (germline): SGDLS, YYNGEE. CDR3 in DNA: TGTGCCAGCAGCGTAGCTGTGGGACAGAACTATGGCTACACCTTC. Amino acids: CASSVAVGQNYGYTF.

The chain combines TRBV5-6 with TRBJ2-6; 7 bases are shared with TRBD1. Germline assignment: CDR1 SGHDT and CDR2 YYEEEE. The V segment lost 2 bases and the J segment 2 bases; nucleotides outside the gene matches: 1. The CDR3 consists of 15 residues. The CDR3 loop is CASSFGTAGANVLTF. CDR3 nucleotide sequence: TGTGCCAGCAGCTTTGGGACAGCTGGGGCCAACGTCCTGACTTTC.

The chain uses TRBV10-3 and TRBJ1-2; TRBD1 aligns across 7 bases. The CDR3 consists of 14 residues. CDR1 is ENHRY and CDR2 is SYGVKD in the germline V gene. V gave up 8 bases and J gave up 0 bases; unmatched junction bases: 6. The CDR3 loop reads CAIGQDNANYGYTF. In DNA form, the CDR3 reads TGTGCCATCGGACAGGACAACGCTAACTATGGCTACACCTTC.

The V gene is TRBV19, the J gene TRBJ2-5; D perhaps matches TRBD2 (5 bases). There are 15 residues in the CDR3. Trimming removed 5 bases at V and 8 bases at J, with 21 bases between. Germline V gives CDR1 LNHDA, CDR2 SQIVND (reference sequence). CDR3 nucleotide sequence: TGTGCCAGTAGTCCCCAGCGGACGACCCAGGAAACCCAGTACTTC. It translates to CASSPQRTTQETQYF.

This clone was detected only a few times. Other DNA sequences from this sample encode an identical CDR3 as well. The chain links TRBV5-1 to TRBJ2-6; no firm D call. Germline lookup yields CDR1 SGHRS and CDR2 YFSETQ. V lost 4 bases and J lost 1, with 12 bases in between. The CDR3 has 16 amino acids. The CDR3: CASSEAPGSGANVLTF. CDR3 sequence (DNA): TGCGCCAGCAGCGAAGCGCCCGGGTCTGGGGCCAACGTCCTGACTTTC.

J is TRBJ2-7 and V is TRBV6-1, with 9 bases matching TRBD1. The CDR3 covers 14 residues. Trimming removed 4 bases from V and 3 bases from J; junction bases left unmatched: 4. Looked up from germline, CDR1 is MNHNS and CDR2 is SASEGT. DNA of the CDR3: TGTGCCAGCAGTGCCCGGACAGGGGTCTACGAGCAGTACTTC. Translation gives CASSARTGVYEQYF.

The chain employs TRBV5-4 and TRBJ2-1; 9 nucleotides line up with TRBD1. The V and J ends lost 7 bases and 7 bases, in that order; junction bases with no gene match: 9. Germline V lookup: CDR1 SGHNT, CDR2 YYREEE (reference sequence). The CDR3 totals 14 residues. CDR3 loop: CASSGTGLQNEQFF. CDR3 DNA sequence: TGTGCCAGCTCCGGGACAGGGTTGCAGAATGAGCAGTTCTTC.

V and J are TRBV5-1 and TRBJ1-1; 12 positions agree with TRBD1. Germline values: CDR1 SGHRS, CDR2 YFSETQ. This CDR3 has 15 amino acids. J lost 4 bases, V lost 6 bases, and 7 bases had no gene match. DNA of the CDR3: TGCGCCAGCAAGGGGACAGGGGGCGAGGGCACTGAAGCTTTCTTT. Translation: CASKGTGGEGTEAFF.

This chain uses TRBV6-1 with TRBJ1-2; tentative D call: TRBD1 (6 bases). The V gene lost 2 bases and the J gene lost 4 bases, with 17 bases spanning the gap. Germline V gives CDR1 MNHNS, CDR2 SASEGT. This CDR3 spans 16 amino acids. Written as DNA, the CDR3 is TGTGCCAGCAGTGAATTAACACAGGGCCTATCCTATGGCTACACCTTC. It is translated as CASSELTQGLSYGYTF.

Notes on this clone: Other DNA sequences from this sample encode an identical CDR3 as well. This chain joins TRBV5-1 and TRBJ1-1; 9 bases map to TRBD1. The CDR3 has 15 amino acids. Germline trimming cut 2 bases from V and 1 base from J; bases unmatched to any gene: 3. Looked up from germline, CDR1 is SGHRS and CDR2 is YFSETQ. CDR3 sequence (DNA): TGCGCCAGCAGCTTAGAGGGACAGGGGAACACTGAAGCTTTCTTT. Protein sequence: CASSLEGQGNTEAFF.

The chain joins TRBV6-1 to TRBJ2-5; D possibly corresponds to TRBD1 (5 bases). The CDR3 consists of 13 residues. CDR1 is MNHNS, CDR2 SASEGT, per germline. Trimming cost V 6 bases and J 2 bases, with 10 bases left between them. CDR3 loop: CASSRTRQETQYF. The CDR3 nucleotides read TGTGCCAGCAGCCGGACACGGCAAGAGACCCAGTACTTC.

The J gene is TRBJ2-7, the V gene TRBV28, with 8 bases identical to TRBD1. With 8 bases clipped from V and 1 base from J, the junction kept 7 bases outside the gene matches. CDR3 length: 14 amino acids. Germline V gene lookup returns CDR1 MDHEN and CDR2 SYDVKM. The CDR3 loop is CASGWTGRSYEQYF. The CDR3 coding sequence is TGTGCCAGCGGCTGGACAGGGCGATCCTACGAGCAGTACTTC.

The chain links TRBV7-9 to TRBJ1-1, with 7 bases identical to TRBD1. Germline V gene data show CDR1 as SEHNR and CDR2 as FQNEAQ (reference sequence). The CDR3 is made up of 17 amino acids. Trimming removed 2 bases from V and 2 bases from J; junction bases left unmatched: 11. The DNA of the CDR3 is TGTGCCAGCAGCTTAACCTTGGGACAGCTCGTTAACACTGAAGCTTTCTTT. Protein: CASSLTLGQLVNTEAFF.